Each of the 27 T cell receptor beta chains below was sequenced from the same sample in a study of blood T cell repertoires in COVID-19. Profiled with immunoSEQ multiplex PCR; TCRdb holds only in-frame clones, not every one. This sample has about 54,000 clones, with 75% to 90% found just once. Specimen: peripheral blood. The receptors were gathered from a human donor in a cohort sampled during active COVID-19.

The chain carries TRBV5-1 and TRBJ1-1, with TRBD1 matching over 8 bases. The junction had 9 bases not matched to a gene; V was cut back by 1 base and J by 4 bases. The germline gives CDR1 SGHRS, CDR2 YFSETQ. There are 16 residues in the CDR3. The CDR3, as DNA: TGCGCCAGCAGCTTGCCGGGGACAGGAGGAGGCACTGAAGCTTTCTTT. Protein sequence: CASSLPGTGGGTEAFF. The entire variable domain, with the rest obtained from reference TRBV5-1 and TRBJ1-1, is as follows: KAGVTQTPRYLIKTRGQQVTLSCSPISGHRSVSWYQQTPGQGLQFLFEYFSETQRNKGNFPGRFSGRQFSNSRSEMNVSTLELGDSALYLCASSLPGTGGGTEAFFGQGTRLTVV.

The CDR3 nucleotides read TGTGCCAGCAGCGGAGGGGCAGGACAGGGGCGAGATACGCAGTATTTT. Translating it yields CASSGGAGQGRDTQYF. The V and J genes are TRBV9 and TRBJ2-3; 9 nucleotides match TRBD1. V was clipped by 3 bases and J by 5 bases; unmatched bases: 10. The CDR3 consists of 16 residues. The germline gives CDR1 SGDLS, CDR2 YYNGEE.

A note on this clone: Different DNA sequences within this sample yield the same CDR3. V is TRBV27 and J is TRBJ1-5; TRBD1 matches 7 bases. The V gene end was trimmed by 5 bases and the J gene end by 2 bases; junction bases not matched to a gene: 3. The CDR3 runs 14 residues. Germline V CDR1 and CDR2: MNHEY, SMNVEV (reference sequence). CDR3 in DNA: TGTGCCAGCAGTCCCGGACAGGGCAATCAGCCCCAGCATTTT. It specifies CASSPGQGNQPQHF.

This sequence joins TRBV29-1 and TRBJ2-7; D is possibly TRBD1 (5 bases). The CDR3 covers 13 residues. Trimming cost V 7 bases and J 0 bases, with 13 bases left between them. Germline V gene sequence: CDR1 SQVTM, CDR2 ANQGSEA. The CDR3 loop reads CSAQGVSSYEQYF. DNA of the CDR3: TGCAGCGCGCAAGGGGTTAGCTCCTACGAGCAGTACTTC.

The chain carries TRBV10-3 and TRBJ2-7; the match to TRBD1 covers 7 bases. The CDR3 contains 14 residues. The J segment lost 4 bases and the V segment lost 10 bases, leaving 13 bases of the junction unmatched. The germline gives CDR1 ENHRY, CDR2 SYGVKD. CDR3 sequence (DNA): TGTGCCACCTGCCCTGTGGGACAGTCTTACGAGCAGTACTTC. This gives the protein CATCPVGQSYEQYF.

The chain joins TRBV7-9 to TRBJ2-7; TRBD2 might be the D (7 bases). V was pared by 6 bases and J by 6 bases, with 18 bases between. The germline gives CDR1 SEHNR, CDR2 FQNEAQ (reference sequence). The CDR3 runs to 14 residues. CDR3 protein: CASSSRGGFSEQYF. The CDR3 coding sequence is TGTGCCAGCAGTTCTAGGGGGGGCTTCAGCGAGCAGTACTTC.

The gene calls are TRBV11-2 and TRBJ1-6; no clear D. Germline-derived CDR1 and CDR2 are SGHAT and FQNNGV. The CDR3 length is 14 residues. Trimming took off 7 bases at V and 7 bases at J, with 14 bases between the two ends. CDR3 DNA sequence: TGTGCCAGCACCCCGGGGAATGGCAATTCACCCCTCCACTTT. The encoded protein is CASTPGNGNSPLHF. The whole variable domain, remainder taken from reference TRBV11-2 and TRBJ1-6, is EAGVAQSPRYKIIEKRQSVAFWCNPISGHATLYWYQQILGQGPKLLIQFQNNGVVDDSQLPKDRFSAERLKGVDSTLKIQPAKLEDSAVYLCASTPGNGNSPLHFGNGTRLTVT.

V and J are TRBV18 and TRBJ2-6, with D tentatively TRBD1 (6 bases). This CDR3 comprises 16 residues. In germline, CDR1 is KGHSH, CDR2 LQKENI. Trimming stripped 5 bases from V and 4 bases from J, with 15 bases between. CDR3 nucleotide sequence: TGTGCCAGCTCAAGGCGGACAGCGGCCGGGGCCAACGTCCTGACTTTC. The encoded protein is CASSRRTAAGANVLTF.

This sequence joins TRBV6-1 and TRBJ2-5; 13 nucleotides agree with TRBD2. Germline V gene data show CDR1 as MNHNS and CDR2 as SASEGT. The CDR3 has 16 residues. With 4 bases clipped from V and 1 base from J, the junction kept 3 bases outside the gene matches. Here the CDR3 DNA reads TGTGCCAGCAGTGCTCGGACTAGCGGGGGCCAAGAGACCCAGTACTTC. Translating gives CASSARTSGGQETQYF.

CDR3 bases: TGTGCCTGGAGTCGGGACAGGGTTTATTCACCCCTCCACTTT. It translates to CAWSRDRVYSPLHF. V usage is TRBV30 and J usage is TRBJ1-6; 9 nucleotides agree with TRBD1. Per the germline V gene, CDR1 is GTSNPN and CDR2 is SVGIG (reference sequence). The CDR3 has 14 amino acids. V lost 2 bases and J lost 8; bases outside the gene matches: 4.

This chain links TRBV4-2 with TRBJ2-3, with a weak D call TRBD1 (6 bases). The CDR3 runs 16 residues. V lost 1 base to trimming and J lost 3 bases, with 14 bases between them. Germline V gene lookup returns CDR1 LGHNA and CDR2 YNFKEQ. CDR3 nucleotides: TGTGCCAGCAGCCAAGCTGCAGGGGATAAAACAGATACGCAGTATTTT. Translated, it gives CASSQAAGDKTDTQYF.

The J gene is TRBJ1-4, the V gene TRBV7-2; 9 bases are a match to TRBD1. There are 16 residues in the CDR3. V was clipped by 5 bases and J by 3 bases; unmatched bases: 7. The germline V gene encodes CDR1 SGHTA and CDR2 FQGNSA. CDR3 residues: CASSIPRTGANEKLFF. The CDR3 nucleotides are TGTGCCAGCAGCATACCACGGACAGGGGCTAATGAAAAACTGTTTTTT. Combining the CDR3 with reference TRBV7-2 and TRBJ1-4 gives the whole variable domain GAGVSQSPSNKVTEKGKDVELRCDPISGHTALYWYRQSLGQGLEFLIYFQGNSAPDKSGLPSDRFSAERTGGSVSTLTIQRTQQEDSAVYLCASSIPRTGANEKLFFGSGTQLSVL.

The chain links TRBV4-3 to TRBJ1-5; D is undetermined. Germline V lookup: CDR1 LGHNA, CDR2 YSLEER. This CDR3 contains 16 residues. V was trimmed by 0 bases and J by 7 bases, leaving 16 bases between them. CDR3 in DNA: TGCGCCAGCAGCCAAGAACTAGCCCAAGGGTACCAGCCCCAGCATTTT. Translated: CASSQELAQGYQPQHF.

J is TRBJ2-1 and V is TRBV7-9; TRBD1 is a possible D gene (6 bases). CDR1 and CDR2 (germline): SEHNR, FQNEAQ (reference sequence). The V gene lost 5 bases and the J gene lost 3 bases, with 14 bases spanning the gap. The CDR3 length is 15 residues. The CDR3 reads CASSLTTGFYNEQFF. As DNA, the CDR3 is TGTGCCAGCAGCCTAACTACAGGGTTCTACAATGAGCAGTTCTTC.

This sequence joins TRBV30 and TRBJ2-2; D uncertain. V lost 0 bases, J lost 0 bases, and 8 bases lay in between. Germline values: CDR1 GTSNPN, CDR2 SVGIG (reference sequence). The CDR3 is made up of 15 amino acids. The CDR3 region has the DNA TGTGCCTGGAGTGTACCAGGTACGAACACCGGGGAGCTGTTTTTT. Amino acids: CAWSVPGTNTGELFF.

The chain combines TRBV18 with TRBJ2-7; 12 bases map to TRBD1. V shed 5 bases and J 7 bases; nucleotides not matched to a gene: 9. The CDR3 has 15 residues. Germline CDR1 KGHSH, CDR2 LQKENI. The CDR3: CASSVSGTGGIEQYF. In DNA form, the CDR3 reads TGTGCCAGCTCAGTATCCGGGACAGGGGGCATAGAGCAGTACTTC.

The CDR3 DNA sequence: TGTGCCAGCAGCCTAAGTACAGGCTCTAAAGCTTTCTTT. Translated, it gives CASSLSTGSKAFF. The chain is built from TRBV7-2 and TRBJ1-1, with TRBD1 as a possible D gene (5 bases). V lost 5 bases and J lost 9, with 16 bases in between. The CDR3 is made up of 13 amino acids. The germline V gene has CDR1 SGHTA and CDR2 FQGNSA.

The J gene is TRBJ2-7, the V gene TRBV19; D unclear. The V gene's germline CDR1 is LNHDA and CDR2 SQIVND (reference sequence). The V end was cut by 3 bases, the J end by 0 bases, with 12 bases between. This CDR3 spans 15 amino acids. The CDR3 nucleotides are TGTGCCAGTAGTATTTATCCAGGAACCTCCTACGAGCAGTACTTC. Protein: CASSIYPGTSYEQYF.

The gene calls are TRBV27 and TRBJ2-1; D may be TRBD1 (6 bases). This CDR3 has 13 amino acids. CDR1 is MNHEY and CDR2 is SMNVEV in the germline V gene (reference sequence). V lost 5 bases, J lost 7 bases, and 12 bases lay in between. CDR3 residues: CASSPAGENEQFF. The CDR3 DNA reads TGTGCCAGCAGTCCGGCAGGGGAAAATGAGCAGTTCTTC.

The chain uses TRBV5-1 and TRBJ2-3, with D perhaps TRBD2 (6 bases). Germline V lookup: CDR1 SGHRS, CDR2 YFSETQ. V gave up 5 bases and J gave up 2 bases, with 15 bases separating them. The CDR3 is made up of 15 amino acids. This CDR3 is CASREGRHSTDTQYF. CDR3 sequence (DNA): TGCGCCAGCAGGGAGGGACGGCACTCCACAGATACGCAGTATTTT.

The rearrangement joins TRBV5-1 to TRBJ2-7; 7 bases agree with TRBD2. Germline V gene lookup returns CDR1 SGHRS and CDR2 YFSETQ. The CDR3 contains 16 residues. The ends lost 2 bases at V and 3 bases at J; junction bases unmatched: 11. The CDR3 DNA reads TGCGCCAGCAGCTTAACCTTTGGGACTAAGGGCTACGAGCAGTACTTC. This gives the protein CASSLTFGTKGYEQYF.

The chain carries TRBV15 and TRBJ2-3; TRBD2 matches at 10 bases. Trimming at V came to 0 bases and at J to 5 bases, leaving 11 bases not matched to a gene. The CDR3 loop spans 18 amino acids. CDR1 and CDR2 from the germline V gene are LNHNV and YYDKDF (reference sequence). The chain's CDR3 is CATSRERGAGGPVDTQYF. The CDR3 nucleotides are TGTGCCACCAGCAGAGAAAGGGGAGCGGGGGGGCCGGTAGATACGCAGTATTTT.

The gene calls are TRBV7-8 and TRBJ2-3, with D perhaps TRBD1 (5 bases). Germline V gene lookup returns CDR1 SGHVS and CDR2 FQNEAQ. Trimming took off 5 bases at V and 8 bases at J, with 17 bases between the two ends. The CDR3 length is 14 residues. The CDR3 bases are TGTGCCAGCAGCCCCGACACGGCAGGGCGTACGCAGTATTTT. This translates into CASSPDTAGRTQYF.

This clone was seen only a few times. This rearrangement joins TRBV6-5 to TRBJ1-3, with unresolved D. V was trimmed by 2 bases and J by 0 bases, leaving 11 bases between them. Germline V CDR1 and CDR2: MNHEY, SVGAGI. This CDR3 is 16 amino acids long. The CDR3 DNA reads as TGTGCCAGCAGTTACGCCCCGGAGAGCTCTGGAAACACCATATATTTT. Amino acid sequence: CASSYAPESSGNTIYF.

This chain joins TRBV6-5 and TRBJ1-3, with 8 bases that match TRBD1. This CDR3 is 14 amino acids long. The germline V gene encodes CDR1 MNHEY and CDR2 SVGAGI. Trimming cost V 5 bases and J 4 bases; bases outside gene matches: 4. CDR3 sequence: CASSTGGQGNTIYF. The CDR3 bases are TGTGCCAGCAGTACAGGGGGGCAGGGAAACACCATATATTTT.

This CDR3 reads CSVDLGQVRGTQYF. For the CDR3, the DNA is TGCAGCGTTGACTTGGGACAGGTCCGCGGGACCCAGTACTTC. The V and J genes are TRBV29-1 and TRBJ2-5, with 8 bases that match TRBD1. Trimming took 3 bases from V and 7 from J; bases not matched to a gene: 10. Germline V gene lookup returns CDR1 SQVTM and CDR2 ANQGSEA. The CDR3 runs to 14 residues.

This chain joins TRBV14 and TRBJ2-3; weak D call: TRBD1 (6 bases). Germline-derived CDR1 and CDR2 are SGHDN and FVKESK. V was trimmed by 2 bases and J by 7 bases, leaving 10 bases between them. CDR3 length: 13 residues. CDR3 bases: TGTGCCAGCAGCCAAAGGGGGATGAATACGCAGTATTTT. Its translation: CASSQRGMNTQYF.